The rows below give T cell receptor beta chains drawn from one sample of a study of T cell responses to AZD1222 COVID-19 vaccine. Profiling relied on immunoSEQ multiplex PCR, and the TCRdb table lists in-frame clones only, not all of them. The table lists 100,000 to 150,000 clones, over 70% of them singletons. The sequences come from peripheral blood, collected on day 0 of AZD1222 vaccination. The receptors here all came from an adult in good health. Both conserved end residues are part of each CDR3. Fields, in order: V gene, CDR3 length, clone size, J gene, D gene, CDR3 protein, CDR3 DNA. D genes are given only for firm matches. Size values are once, few and many counts, or a class for expanded clones, and some rows have none.

V gene: TRBV2; CDR3 length: 15; clone size: NA; J gene: TRBJ2-6; D gene: NA; CDR3 protein: CATDGVNSGANVLTF; CDR3 DNA: TGTGCCACAGATGGGGTGAACTCTGGGGCCAACGTCCTGACTTTC
V gene: TRBV2; CDR3 length: 13; clone size: NA; J gene: TRBJ1-4; D gene: NA; CDR3 protein: CASSENWDEKLFF; CDR3 DNA: TGTGCCAGCAGTGAAAATTGGGATGAAAAACTGTTTTTT
V gene: TRBV2; CDR3 length: 20; clone size: NA; J gene: TRBJ1-1; D gene: NA; CDR3 protein: CASSERGQRTWSSGNTEAFF; CDR3 DNA: TGTGCCAGCAGTGAAAGGGGCCAACGGACATGGTCGTCGGGGAACACTGAAGCTTTCTTT
V gene: TRBV7-9; CDR3 length: 15; clone size: NA; J gene: TRBJ2-7; D gene: TRBD1; CDR3 protein: CASSTKTGTLYEQYF; CDR3 DNA: TGTGCCAGCAGCACTAAGACAGGGACCCTCTACGAGCAGTACTTC
V gene: TRBV5-1; CDR3 length: 17; clone size: NA; J gene: TRBJ2-1; D gene: NA; CDR3 protein: CASSGGPRGTSYNEQFF; CDR3 DNA: TGCGCCAGCAGCGGCGGACCCAGGGGCACGTCCTACAATGAGCAGTTCTTC
V gene: TRBV6-6; CDR3 length: 14; clone size: NA; J gene: TRBJ1-2; D gene: TRBD1; CDR3 protein: CASSYETGGYGYTF; CDR3 DNA: TGTGCCAGCAGTTACGAGACAGGGGGCTATGGCTACACCTTC
V gene: TRBV28; CDR3 length: 15; clone size: NA; J gene: TRBJ1-5; D gene: NA; CDR3 protein: CASSSFRGLNQPQHF; CDR3 DNA: TGTGCCAGCAGTTCCTTCCGGGGTTTAAATCAGCCCCAGCATTTT
V gene: TRBV29-1; CDR3 length: 14; clone size: NA; J gene: TRBJ2-7; D gene: NA; CDR3 protein: CSVDKGHGIDEQYF; CDR3 DNA: TGCAGCGTCGACAAGGGACACGGGATAGACGAGCAGTACTTC
V gene: TRBV3-1/TRBV3-2; CDR3 length: 15; clone size: once; J gene: TRBJ2-3; D gene: TRBD2; CDR3 protein: CASSPTSVVTDTQYF; CDR3 DNA: TGTGCCAGCAGCCCGACTAGCGTTGTCACAGATACGCAGTATTTT
V gene: TRBV6-2/TRBV6-3; CDR3 length: 16; clone size: NA; J gene: TRBJ2-7; D gene: TRBD2; CDR3 protein: CASSYPIAGVSYEQYF; CDR3 DNA: TGTGCCAGCAGTTACCCGATAGCGGGGGTGTCCTACGAGCAGTACTTC
V gene: TRBV7-9; CDR3 length: 15; clone size: NA; J gene: TRBJ2-7; D gene: TRBD2; CDR3 protein: CASSFQAGVEYEQYF; CDR3 DNA: TGTGCCAGCAGCTTTCAAGCGGGAGTGGAATACGAGCAGTACTTC
V gene: TRBV18; CDR3 length: 17; clone size: NA; J gene: TRBJ2-3; D gene: TRBD2; CDR3 protein: CASSQRTGTSDTDTQYF; CDR3 DNA: TGTGCCAGCTCACAACGTACCGGGACTAGCGACACAGATACGCAGTATTTT
V gene: TRBV19; CDR3 length: 15; clone size: NA; J gene: TRBJ1-5; D gene: NA; CDR3 protein: CASTTRGGANQPQHF; CDR3 DNA: TGTGCCAGTACCACACGAGGGGGGGCGAATCAGCCCCAGCATTTT
V gene: TRBV6-5; CDR3 length: 13; clone size: few; J gene: TRBJ1-1; D gene: NA; CDR3 protein: CASSHGENTEAFF; CDR3 DNA: TGTGCCAGCAGTCATGGGGAGAACACTGAAGCTTTCTTT
V gene: TRBV11-2; CDR3 length: 14; clone size: NA; J gene: TRBJ2-5; D gene: NA; CDR3 protein: CASSSRRTQETQYF; CDR3 DNA: TGTGCCAGCAGCTCACGACGGACCCAAGAGACCCAGTACTTC
V gene: TRBV19; CDR3 length: 17; clone size: NA; J gene: TRBJ2-7; D gene: TRBD1; CDR3 protein: CASSNDLRTGISYEQYF; CDR3 DNA: TGTGCCAGTAGTAACGACCTTAGGACAGGGATATCCTACGAGCAGTACTTC
V gene: TRBV5-4; CDR3 length: 13; clone size: NA; J gene: TRBJ1-2; D gene: NA; CDR3 protein: CASSLSGIHGYTF; CDR3 DNA: TGTGCCAGCAGCTTGTCGGGGATCCATGGCTACACCTTC
V gene: TRBV28; CDR3 length: 17; clone size: few; J gene: TRBJ1-6; D gene: NA; CDR3 protein: CASSLSGGWGMKSPLHF; CDR3 DNA: TGTGCCAGCAGTTTATCGGGGGGGTGGGGAATGAAATCACCCCTCCACTTT
V gene: TRBV30; CDR3 length: 14; clone size: once; J gene: TRBJ1-4; D gene: NA; CDR3 protein: CAWSVGRDGEKLFF; CDR3 DNA: TGTGCCTGGAGTGTAGGGAGGGATGGCGAAAAACTGTTTTTT
V gene: TRBV5-6; CDR3 length: 14; clone size: NA; J gene: TRBJ1-2; D gene: NA; CDR3 protein: CASSLGSANYGYTF; CDR3 DNA: TGTGCCAGCAGCTTGGGTTCAGCGAACTATGGCTACACCTTC
V gene: TRBV5-4; CDR3 length: 16; clone size: NA; J gene: TRBJ2-1; D gene: TRBD1; CDR3 protein: CASSPRGQGIYNEQFF; CDR3 DNA: TGTGCCAGCAGCCCGAGGGGACAGGGAATCTACAATGAGCAGTTCTTC
V gene: TRBV5-1; CDR3 length: 16; clone size: NA; J gene: TRBJ1-6; D gene: TRBD1; CDR3 protein: CASSLTGGMGDSPLHF; CDR3 DNA: TGCGCCAGCAGCTTGACAGGGGGTATGGGAGATTCACCCCTCCACTTT
V gene: TRBV2; CDR3 length: 14; clone size: NA; J gene: TRBJ1-5; D gene: TRBD1; CDR3 protein: CASSDQGAGQPQHF; CDR3 DNA: TGTGCCAGCAGCGACCAGGGGGCTGGTCAGCCCCAGCATTTT
V gene: TRBV10-3; CDR3 length: 13; clone size: NA; J gene: TRBJ2-5; D gene: TRBD2; CDR3 protein: CAISTRGGETQYF; CDR3 DNA: TGTGCCATCAGTACTAGGGGAGGGGAGACCCAGTACTTC
V gene: TRBV6-1; CDR3 length: 16; clone size: once; J gene: TRBJ2-6; D gene: NA; CDR3 protein: CASSEAQSSGANVLTF; CDR3 DNA: TGTGCCAGCAGTGAAGCACAGAGCTCTGGGGCCAACGTCCTGACTTTC
V gene: TRBV6-1; CDR3 length: 12; clone size: NA; J gene: TRBJ1-1; D gene: NA; CDR3 protein: CASSESRTEAFF; CDR3 DNA: TGTGCCAGCAGTGAATCGAGGACTGAAGCTTTCTTT
V gene: TRBV5-4; CDR3 length: 17; clone size: NA; J gene: TRBJ1-6; D gene: TRBD1; CDR3 protein: CASSWGGDRGRHSPLHF; CDR3 DNA: TGTGCCAGCAGCTGGGGAGGGGACAGGGGGCGTCATTCACCCCTCCACTTT
V gene: TRBV7-9; CDR3 length: 12; clone size: few; J gene: TRBJ1-1; D gene: NA; CDR3 protein: CSTRRLNTEAFF; CDR3 DNA: TGTTCGACCAGGAGGCTGAACACTGAAGCTTTCTTT
V gene: TRBV7-9; CDR3 length: 16; clone size: NA; J gene: TRBJ2-2; D gene: TRBD1; CDR3 protein: CASSHPSSGGSGELFF; CDR3 DNA: TGTGCCAGCAGTCACCCCAGTTCAGGGGGCTCCGGGGAGCTGTTTTTT
V gene: TRBV2; CDR3 length: 15; clone size: NA; J gene: TRBJ2-2; D gene: NA; CDR3 protein: CASRVSPAGTGELFF; CDR3 DNA: TGTGCCAGCAGAGTATCCCCTGCGGGCACCGGGGAGCTGTTTTTT